Following are 7 T cell receptor beta chains from one sample sequenced in a study of blood T cell repertoires in COVID-19. Produced via immunoSEQ multiplex PCR; TCRdb's table is partial and in-frame only. Of about 68,000 clones listed, over 60% are singletons. Sequenced sample: peripheral blood. Receptors were obtained from a human donor in a cohort sampled during active COVID-19.

The rearrangement joins TRBV7-9 to TRBJ1-6; TRBD1 agrees at 8 bases. The junction had 5 bases not matched to a gene; V was cut back by 1 base and J by 0 bases. Per the germline V gene, CDR1 is SEHNR and CDR2 is FQNEAQ (reference sequence). CDR3 length: 18 residues. In DNA form, the CDR3 reads TGTGCCAGCAGCTTAGGCGGACAGGGCAGCTCCTATAATTCACCCCTCCACTTT. The encoded protein is CASSLGGQGSSYNSPLHF. The full variable domain, in which reference TRBV7-9 and TRBJ1-6 provide the parts outside the CDR3, is DTGVSQNPRHKITKRGQNVTFRCDPISEHNRLYWYRQTLGQGPEFLTYFQNEAQLEKSRLLSDRFSAERPKGSFSTLEIQRTEQGDSAMYLCASSLGGQGSSYNSPLHFGNGTRLTVT.

The table lists this clone with a count of one. The chain recombines TRBV4-3 with TRBJ2-3; 13 bases line up with TRBD2. The CDR3 extends over 16 amino acids. Trimming cost V 1 base and J 5 bases; bases outside gene matches: 3. Germline loops: CDR1 LGHNA, CDR2 YSLEER. The CDR3 protein is CASSQGTSGSIDTQYF. The CDR3 DNA sequence: TGCGCCAGCAGCCAAGGGACTAGCGGGAGTATAGATACGCAGTATTTT.

This clone was seen only once. The chain has TRBV7-2 and TRBJ2-3; 10 nucleotides align to TRBD1. Germline values: CDR1 SGHTA, CDR2 FQGNSA. Trimming took 6 bases from V and 6 from J; bases not matched to a gene: 6. The CDR3 covers 14 residues. CDR3 in amino acids: CASRQTGGMDTQYF. The CDR3, as DNA: TGTGCCAGCAGGCAGACAGGGGGCATGGATACGCAGTATTTT.

The chain is built from TRBV7-8 and TRBJ2-5; 7 bases map to TRBD2. Germline CDR1 reads SGHVS; CDR2 reads FQNEAQ. CDR3 length: 19 residues. V lost 2 bases and J lost 4; bases outside the gene matches: 19. Written as DNA, the CDR3 is TGTGCCAGCAGCTTATCGATACGCGCGGGAGTGGGGGAAGGAGAGACCCAGTACTTC. As protein: CASSLSIRAGVGEGETQYF.

V gene TRBV6-5 combines with J gene TRBJ2-7, with a tentative D call TRBD1 (5 bases). V was trimmed by 5 bases and J by 0 bases, leaving 14 bases between them. Germline CDR1 reads MNHEY; CDR2 reads SVGAGI. The CDR3 sequence is 15 residues long. The CDR3 bases are TGTGCCAGCAGTCGACAGTTTATGAGCTCCTACGAGCAGTACTTC. Amino acid sequence: CASSRQFMSSYEQYF.

This clone was detected only a few times. V usage is TRBV3-1 (or the pseudogene TRBV3-2) and J usage is TRBJ2-2; D is possibly TRBD2 (6 bases). Trimming took 1 base from V and 6 from J, leaving 21 bases between them. This CDR3 has 18 residues. Germline V lookup: CDR1 LGHDT, CDR2 YNNKEL (reference sequence). The CDR3 spells CASSQGLRLGRSAGELFF. The CDR3 DNA follows: TGTGCCAGCAGCCAAGGCCTCCGACTAGGTAGGAGCGCCGGGGAGCTGTTTTTT.

This sequence joins TRBV9 and TRBJ2-5, with 9 bases aligning to TRBD1. The CDR3 spans 16 residues. The germline V gene has CDR1 SGDLS and CDR2 YYNGEE. V lost 0 bases, J lost 5 bases, and 8 bases stayed unmatched. DNA for the CDR3: TGTGCCAGCAGCGTAGATGAGACAGGGGGAGGTGAGACCCAGTACTTC. Translating gives CASSVDETGGGETQYF. The variable domain in full, completed from reference TRBV9 and TRBJ2-5, reads DSGVTQTPKHLITATGQRVTLRCSPRSGDLSVYWYQQSLDQGLQFLIQYYNGEERAKGNILERFSAQQFPDLHSELNLSSLELGDSALYFCASSVDETGGGETQYFGPGTRLLVL.